This TCR beta chain stems from a study of yellow fever vaccine responses in identical twins. One entry per CDR3 protein results from TCRdb running MiXCR on the RT-PCR reads. Among approximately 9,700 distinct CDR3 sequences, less than 85% were seen once, and the ten largest hold 2% to 2.5%. This sequence originates from a woman aged 18-35 years who received the yellow fever vaccine. The sequences come from T cells from blood (PBMCs), unsorted or a sorted subset (not recorded which), collected before or after yellow fever vaccination (not recorded which).

The CDR3 is CSATPGGLNQPQHF. The DNA for the CDR3 is TGCAGTGCTACTCCAGGGGGGCTTAATCAGCCCCAGCATTTT. This chain links TRBV20-1 with TRBJ1-5; 7 positions match TRBD1. This CDR3 region has 14 residues. CDR1 and CDR2 (germline): DFQATT, SNEGSKA (reference sequence). V dropped 4 bases and J dropped 4; count of bases not matched to a gene: 7.